A selection of T cell receptor beta chains follows, all from one sample in a study of T cell responses to AZD1222 COVID-19 vaccine. This table comes from immunoSEQ multiplex PCR, and its TCRdb copy is limited to in-frame clones, with some not included. The repertoire holds tens of thousands of clones, with 65% to 90% as singletons. Sequenced material: peripheral blood, taken on day 0 of AZD1222 vaccination. These receptors all come from an adult in good health. The CDR3 runs from the conserved cysteine through the conserved F or W. The order of the fields is J gene, V gene, CDR3 protein.

TRBJ2-1	TRBV6-2/TRBV6-3	CASSTEGAQFF
TRBJ2-3	TRBV2	CASRDNGVGTDTQYF
TRBJ1-1	TRBV5-1	CASSLDPGTGAEAFF
TRBJ2-1	TRBV27	CASSLGSPAVAFF
TRBJ1-1	TRBV3-1/TRBV3-2	CASSLGPNTEAFF
TRBJ2-7	TRBV12-3/TRBV12-4	CASRPDRGYEQYF
TRBJ1-1	TRBV6-5	CASSYFDTNTEAFF
TRBJ1-3	TRBV5-5	CASSSGTSGNTIYF
TRBJ1-2	TRBV19	CASSDQGYYGYTF
TRBJ1-5	TRBV27	CASSLPQPQHF
TRBJ2-7	TRBV7-2	CASSFAGLFEQYF
TRBJ2-3	TRBV3-1/TRBV3-2	CASSPSGGATDTQYF
TRBJ1-2	TRBV5-4	CASSLGGSNYGYTF
TRBJ2-2	TRBV24-1	CATGQGRNTGELFF
TRBJ1-4	TRBV1	CTSSRSGPLNEKLFF
TRBJ2-7	TRBV7-8	CASSLSVQGVDEQYF
TRBJ1-1	TRBV2	CASSESGEEAFF
TRBJ2-3	TRBV3-1/TRBV3-2	CASSQSGSTDTQYF
TRBJ2-1	TRBV2	CASTGLAGLQFF
TRBJ1-5	TRBV27	CASSLQGRQPQHF
TRBJ2-2	TRBV7-2	CASSLAGGTNTGELFF
TRBJ2-1	TRBV2	CASSITRILGQFF
TRBJ2-7	TRBV30	CAWSVGQIQYF
TRBJ2-2	TRBV19	CASSIVGGGRPGELFF
TRBJ2-2	TRBV19	CASSIPGLAENTGELFF
TRBJ1-1	TRBV12-3/TRBV12-4	CASSNTEAFF